A selection of T cell receptor beta chains follows, all from one sample in a study of T cell responses to AZD1222 COVID-19 vaccine. Repertoires were generated with immunoSEQ multiplex PCR, while TCRdb's copy carries only in-frame clones and drops some. The sample includes about 140,000 clones, 88% of them seen just once. This specimen consisted of peripheral blood, obtained 28 days after the second dose of the MenACWY control vaccine. Source of these receptors: an adult who received the MenACWY meningococcal vaccine as a control. The CDR3 runs from the conserved cysteine through the conserved F or W. A D gene is named only where the DNA matches it firmly. Clone size, where shown, is once, few, many, or a class for clones that have expanded.

TRBV20-1	.	TRBJ2-2	TRBD1	TGCAGTGCTAGTCTCCAGGGGGCTTGGTCCGGGGAGCTGTTTTTT	CSASLQGAWSGELFF
TRBV18	.	TRBJ2-7	TRBD1	TGTGCCAGCTCGGTTAGGGGACAGGGGTCGAACGAGCAGTACTTC	CASSVRGQGSNEQYF
TRBV14	.	TRBJ1-2	.	TGTGCCAGCAGCCAAGCCGCAGGGTATGGCTACACCTTC	CASSQAAGYGYTF
TRBV2	.	TRBJ2-1	.	TGTGCCAGCAGTGTAGGGCTTGACAATGAGCAGTTCTTC	CASSVGLDNEQFF
TRBV14	.	TRBJ1-1	TRBD1	TGTGCCAGCAGCCAAAGGACGCTGAGACAGGGGACTGAAGCTTTCTTT	CASSQRTLRQGTEAFF
TRBV27	.	TRBJ2-3	TRBD2	TGTGCCAGCAGCCTATTAGCGGGATTCCCGGATACGCAGTATTTT	CASSLLAGFPDTQYF
TRBV28	.	TRBJ1-1	.	TGTGCCAGCAGTCCCGGGGCCCCCGGCACTGAAGCTTTCTTT	CASSPGAPGTEAFF
TRBV9	.	TRBJ2-1	TRBD2	TGTGCCAGCAGCCTAGAGAGGCGGGGGTACAATGAGCAGTTCTTC	CASSLERRGYNEQFF
TRBV5-1	.	TRBJ1-1	.	TGCGCCAGCAGCTTGGCCACAGGTCTGAACACTGAAGCTTTCTTT	CASSLATGLNTEAFF
TRBV30	.	TRBJ2-7	.	TGTGCCTGGAGTGTACGAGCAAACGAGCAGTACTTC	CAWSVRANEQYF
TRBV19	.	TRBJ2-7	.	TGTGCCAGTAGTATTTATTACGGGGCTGCCCACGAGCAGTACTTC	CASSIYYGAAHEQYF
TRBV5-1	.	TRBJ2-6	TRBD2	TGCGCCAGCAGCTTGGAGGGACTAGCGGGGAGAGTCTCTGGGGCCAACGTCCTGACTTTC	CASSLEGLAGRVSGANVLTF
TRBV18	.	TRBJ1-3	.	TGTGCCAGCTCACCACAGGGAATGGCTGGAAACACCATATATTTT	CASSPQGMAGNTIYF
TRBV7-2	.	TRBJ2-1	.	TGTGCCAGCACCCGACTTAGCTCCTACAATGAGCAGTTCTTC	CASTRLSSYNEQFF
TRBV7-2	once	TRBJ1-5	TRBD1	TGTGCCAGCAGCTTGACAGGGGGTAGCAATCAGCCCCAGCATTTT	CASSLTGGSNQPQHF
TRBV5-6	.	TRBJ1-2	TRBD1	TGTGCCAGCAGTAAGGGGGCCCACAGGGCTAACTATGGCTACACCTTC	CASSKGAHRANYGYTF
TRBV11-3	once	TRBJ2-1	TRBD2	TGTGCCAGCAGCTTGACTAGCTTCGAGTACAATGAGCAGTTCTTC	CASSLTSFEYNEQFF
TRBV7-3	.	TRBJ2-1	.	TGTGCCAGCAGCCCCTATTCTGGCTACAATGAGCAGTTCTTC	CASSPYSGYNEQFF
TRBV5-1	.	TRBJ1-1	.	TGCGCCAGCAGCTTGGGGGACCCACTGAACACTGAAGCTTTCTTT	CASSLGDPLNTEAFF
TRBV29-1	.	TRBJ2-3	.	TGCAGCGTTGGGGGATCTATAGGCGCAGATACGCAGTATTTT	CSVGGSIGADTQYF
TRBV28	.	TRBJ2-1	.	TGTGCCAGCAGTTTATTAGCAGGGGGGCGCTACGATGAGCAGTTCTTC	CASSLLAGGRYDEQFF
TRBV3-1/TRBV3-2	.	TRBJ2-7	TRBD1	TGTGCCAGCAGCCAGCAAACAGGGGGCTCGAGCTCCTACGAGCAGTACTTC	CASSQQTGGSSSYEQYF
TRBV5-6	.	TRBJ2-3	.	TGTGCCAGCAGCAGCTCCCGGGACTCGCAGTATTTT	CASSSSRDSQYF
TRBV12-3/TRBV12-4	.	TRBJ2-2	.	TGTGCCAGCAGTTCCGGGGCGGTCGGGGAGCTGTTTTTT	CASSSGAVGELFF
TRBV5-1	.	TRBJ2-1	.	TGCGCCAGCAGCTCACAGGCCTCCTCCTACAATGAGCAGTTCTTC	CASSSQASSYNEQFF
TRBV28	.	TRBJ1-5	TRBD1	TGTGCCAGCAGTTTAGGGCGACAGGGGGCGCGGCAGCCCCAGCATTTT	CASSLGRQGARQPQHF
TRBV5-1	once	TRBJ2-3	TRBD2	TGCGCCAGCAGCTTTATCTCTGGACTAGCAGATACGCAGTATTTT	CASSFISGLADTQYF
TRBV5-1	.	TRBJ1-2	.	TGCGCCAGCAGCTCGGCGTATGGACAGTCTAACTATGGCTACACCTTC	CASSSAYGQSNYGYTF
TRBV5-1	.	TRBJ2-5	.	TGCGCCAGCAGCCTGCGGGCAGGCCAAGAGACCCAGTACTTC	CASSLRAGQETQYF
TRBV6-2/TRBV6-3	.	TRBJ1-2	.	TGTGCCAGCAGTTACGGGGGCACCAACTATGGCTACACCTTC	CASSYGGTNYGYTF
TRBV7-2	.	TRBJ2-7	.	TGTGCCAGCAGCTCCTCTCCTTCTAGGAGCTCCTACGAGCAGTACTTC	CASSSSPSRSSYEQYF
TRBV2	.	TRBJ1-2	.	TGTGCCAGCAGTGAGGGTGGTTATGGCTACACCTTC	CASSEGGYGYTF
TRBV19	.	TRBJ1-1	.	TGTGCCAGTAGTCTCCGACAGTACACTGAAGCTTTCTTT	CASSLRQYTEAFF
TRBV7-3	.	TRBJ2-2	.	TGTGCCAGCGGGAGGGGGGCCCAAGGGACCGGGGAGCTGTTTTTT	CASGRGAQGTGELFF
TRBV6-6	.	TRBJ1-5	.	TGTGCCAGCACGCCAGAGGTGGGGCCCCAGCATTTT	CASTPEVGPQHF
TRBV30	.	TRBJ1-4	TRBD1	TGTGCCTGGAGCAAGCTCGGACAGGGGGGCGAAAAACTGTTTTTT	CAWSKLGQGGEKLFF
TRBV11-2	.	TRBJ1-6	TRBD1	TGTGCCAGCAGAACCTGGGCAGGGGGCCTGTATTCACCCCTCCACTTT	CASRTWAGGLYSPLHF
TRBV7-2	.	TRBJ1-1	.	TGTGCCAGCAGCGCCGTCCTAGGGGTTATCACTGAAGCTTTCTTT	CASSAVLGVITEAFF
TRBV11-2	.	TRBJ2-3	.	TGTGCCAGCAGCCCCAAGCGGTTGAGCACAGATACGCAGTATTTT	CASSPKRLSTDTQYF
TRBV18	.	TRBJ2-1	TRBD1	TGTGCCAGCTCCTTGACAGGGACCTACAATGAGCAGTTCTTC	CASSLTGTYNEQFF
TRBV5-1	.	TRBJ2-1	.	TGCGCCAGCAGCTTGCGGCGGAGCTCCTACAATGAGCAGTTCTTC	CASSLRRSSYNEQFF
TRBV19	.	TRBJ2-5	.	TGTGCCAGTAGTATAGGAGGGACCTCCCAAGAGACCCAGTACTTC	CASSIGGTSQETQYF
TRBV6-5	.	TRBJ2-1	.	TGTGCCAGCAGTCCCGGACTAAGCTCCTACAATGAGCAGTTCTTC	CASSPGLSSYNEQFF